The 28 T cell receptor beta chains below were found in one sample sequenced in a study of CD8+CD57+ T cells in acquired aplastic anemia. TCR beta VDJ combinations and CDR3 sequences were profiled from genomic DNA. Via MiXCR, TCRdb re-called the reads, giving one row per CDR3 protein. This table holds more than 250,000 distinct CDR3 sequences, approximately 55% found once. Sequencing was done on a sample of sorted CD4+, CD8+, or CD8+CD57+ T cells (not recorded which) from PBMCs. All receptors derive from a human donor with severe aplastic anemia or a healthy control (not recorded which).

V is TRBV20-1 and J is TRBJ2-1, with D possibly matching TRBD1 (5 bases). Trimming shortened V by 0 bases and J by 10 bases, and 13 bases separated the two germline ends. The CDR3 length is 13 residues. Per the germline V gene, CDR1 is DFQATT and CDR2 is SNEGSKA (reference sequence). The CDR3 nucleotides are TGCAGTGCTAGAGACGGACATAAGGCAGAGCAGTTCTTC. It yields the protein CSARDGHKAEQFF.

This clonotype appeared a few times. The chain is built from TRBV7-3 and TRBJ2-1; D gene uncertain. Trimming removed 3 bases from V and 0 bases from J, with 9 bases in between. The CDR3 has 15 residues. Germline assignment: CDR1 SGHTA and CDR2 FQGTGA. The CDR3 bases are TGTGCCAGCAGCTTGGTAGCAAGCTCCTACAATGAGCAGTTCTTC. It specifies CASSLVASSYNEQFF.

The V gene is TRBV7-8, the J gene TRBJ2-7, with a possible D match to TRBD2 (5 bases). CDR1 SGHVS and CDR2 FQNEAQ come from the germline V gene. The CDR3 sequence is 14 residues long. Deletions cut 3 bases from V and 0 bases from J, with 9 bases between. The CDR3 region has the DNA TGTGCCAGCAGCTTGATAGCGAACTCCTACGAGCAGTACTTC. Translated: CASSLIANSYEQYF.

Comment on this clonotype: A much larger clone differs by one base, so this may be a read error. The chain links TRBV20-1 to TRBJ2-1, with unresolved D. CDR1 is DFQATT and CDR2 is SNEGSKA in the germline V gene (reference sequence). With 1 base removed from V and 8 bases from J, the gap between germline ends came to 9 bases. The CDR3 covers 12 residues. CDR3 sequence reads: CSARAVLDEQFF. The CDR3 DNA reads TGCAGTGCTAGAGCCGTTCTGGATGAGCAGTTCTTC.

This clonotype showed up many times. V gene TRBV28 combines with J gene TRBJ2-7, with 8 positions matching TRBD2. CDR1 and CDR2 (germline): MDHEN, SYDVKM. This CDR3 has 14 amino acids. Trimming cost V 2 bases and J 3 bases; bases outside gene matches: 3. The CDR3 nucleotides are TGTGCCAGCAGTTTACGGCGGGAGGACTACGAGCAGTACTTC. It encodes CASSLRREDYEQYF.

Ten or more counts support this clonotype. The CDR3 DNA is TGCAGTGCTAGAGGCGACGGGGGGGTTTATGGCTACACCTTC. Translated, it gives CSARGDGGVYGYTF. The chain carries TRBV20-1 and TRBJ1-2; D possibly corresponds to TRBD1 (5 bases). V lost 1 base, J lost 5 bases, and 14 bases lay in between. The CDR3 loop spans 14 amino acids. Looked up from germline, CDR1 is DFQATT and CDR2 is SNEGSKA (reference sequence).

CDR3 protein: CASTTGHTAFF. CDR3 DNA sequence: TGTGCCAGCACTACAGGACATACTGCGTTCTTC. The V and J genes are TRBV7-3 and TRBJ2-1; possible D gene TRBD1, 5 bases. CDR3 length: 11 amino acids. Germline-derived CDR1 and CDR2 are SGHTA and FQGTGA. V lost 7 bases, J lost 15 bases, and 16 bases lay in between.

V is TRBV10-3 and J is TRBJ2-7, with 11 nucleotides matching TRBD2. This CDR3 has 15 amino acids. CDR1 and CDR2 from the germline V gene are ENHRY and SYGVKD. V dropped 3 bases and J dropped 3; count of bases not matched to a gene: 4. This CDR3 reads CAISETGLADYEQYF. The CDR3, as DNA: TGTGCCATCAGTGAAACGGGACTAGCGGACTACGAGCAGTACTTC.

This clonotype was observed many times. The chain combines TRBV19 with TRBJ1-5; possibly TRBD1 for D (6 bases). Germline V CDR1 and CDR2: LNHDA, SQIVND (reference sequence). The CDR3 has 15 amino acids. V was trimmed by 7 bases and J by 4 bases, leaving 17 bases between them. As DNA, the CDR3 is TGTGCCAGTATTAAGTGGGGGCGCCGAAATCAGCCCCAGCATTTT. It encodes CASIKWGRRNQPQHF.

This clonotype was recorded many times. This chain uses TRBV5-6 with TRBJ1-6; D might be TRBD1 (5 bases). Germline CDR1 SGHDT, CDR2 YYEEEE. V was trimmed by 2 bases and J by 9 bases, leaving 18 bases between them. The CDR3 sequence is 16 residues long. CDR3 amino acids: CASSFNGQGVGSPLHF. The CDR3 DNA reads as TGTGCCAGCAGCTTCAACGGTCAGGGAGTCGGTTCACCCCTCCACTTT. Complete variable domain (other parts from reference TRBV5-6 and TRBJ1-6): DAGVTQSPTHLIKTRGQQVTLRCSPKSGHDTVSWYQQALGQGPQFIFQYYEEEERQRGNFPDRFSGHQFPNYSSELNVNALLLGDSALYLCASSFNGQGVGSPLHFGNGTRLTVT.

CDR3 sequence reads: CASSTQYQETQYF. The CDR3 nucleotides read TGTGCCAGCAGCACGCAATACCAAGAGACCCAGTACTTC. The chain uses TRBV9 and TRBJ2-5; D uncertain. Trimming cost V 4 bases and J 0 bases, with 7 bases left between them. The CDR3 spans 13 residues. Germline V gene lookup returns CDR1 SGDLS and CDR2 YYNGEE.

This clonotype was seen many times. The chain uses TRBV25-1 and TRBJ1-4, with a tentative D call TRBD1 (5 bases). V was cut by 5 bases and J by 6 bases, with 16 bases left in between. The V gene's germline CDR1 is MGHDK and CDR2 SYGVNS. This CDR3 is 15 amino acids long. The DNA of the CDR3 is TGTGCCAGCAGTCCCATTGGGACGGTGGATGAAAAACTGTTTTTT. Translation gives CASSPIGTVDEKLFF.

The table lists this clonotype with a few counts. The chain joins TRBV7-3 to TRBJ2-7; 7 bases are shared with TRBD2. CDR1 is SGHTA, CDR2 FQGTGA, per germline. There are 13 residues in the CDR3. V lost 4 bases, J lost 6 bases, and 6 bases stayed unmatched. CDR3 region: CASSSGWGGEQYF. CDR3 nucleotide sequence: TGTGCCAGCAGCTCCGGGTGGGGGGGCGAGCAGTACTTC.

J is TRBJ2-1 and V is TRBV24-1, with D possibly matching TRBD2 (6 bases). Germline-derived CDR1 and CDR2 are KGHDR and SFDVKD. Trimming left V 10 bases short and J 4 bases short, with 13 bases between. The CDR3 is made up of 13 amino acids. This chain's CDR3 is CATSSGAYNEQFF. DNA for the CDR3: TGTGCCACTAGTAGCGGAGCGTACAATGAGCAGTTCTTC.

The chain is built from TRBV7-3 and TRBJ2-4; D may be TRBD2 (6 bases). Germline V gene data show CDR1 as SGHTA and CDR2 as FQGTGA. The CDR3 runs 15 residues. With 4 bases removed from V and 1 base from J, the gap between germline ends came to 11 bases. The CDR3 region is CASSSNAGAKNIQYF. CDR3 DNA: TGTGCCAGCAGCTCGAACGCGGGGGCCAAAAACATTCAGTACTTC.

The chain joins TRBV19 to TRBJ1-6, with 7 nucleotides matching TRBD1. This CDR3 has 16 residues. Germline CDR1 LNHDA, CDR2 SQIVND (reference sequence). J gave up 6 bases and V 6 bases, and 11 bases lay outside the gene matches. The DNA of the CDR3 is TGTGCCAGTAGCTTTACAGGGGCAGTGGGTAATTCACCCCTCCACTTT. Translating gives CASSFTGAVGNSPLHF.

Worth noting for this clonotype: The junction and the germline gene differ at one end; a read error may be behind it. The V and J genes are TRBV2 and TRBJ2-5; the D gene is possibly TRBD2 (7 bases). The CDR3 runs 15 residues. Looked up from germline, CDR1 is SNHLY and CDR2 is FYNNEI. In DNA, the CDR3 is TGTGTCAGCCAACAGGGCGGGGTGGCGGGAGAGGCCCAGTACTTC. This encodes CVSQQGGVAGEAQYF.

The chain has TRBV25-1 and TRBJ1-2; 7 nucleotides match TRBD1. The J segment lost 4 bases and the V segment lost 5 bases, leaving 7 bases of the junction unmatched. CDR1 and CDR2 from the germline V gene are MGHDK and SYGVNS. This CDR3 spans 14 amino acids. The CDR3 nucleotides read TGTGCCAGCAGTCGTCCGGGACAGTCCTATGGCTACACCTTC. This gives the protein CASSRPGQSYGYTF.

This clonotype was seen many times. The CDR3 is CASSLDPGYEQYF. The CDR3 DNA reads TGTGCCAGCAGCTTAGACCCCGGATACGAGCAGTACTTC. This chain joins TRBV11-2 and TRBJ2-7, with D hard to call. V was trimmed by 0 bases and J by 4 bases, leaving 7 bases between them. CDR1 and CDR2 from the germline V gene are SGHAT and FQNNGV. The CDR3 runs to 13 residues.

About this clonotype: One junction end does not reproduce the germline sequence, and a read error may be involved. This chain connects TRBV7-9 to TRBJ1-1; 7 bases fit TRBD1. CDR1 is SEHNR, CDR2 FQNEAQ, per germline (reference sequence). The CDR3 consists of 14 residues. CDR3 region: CASSLETGITGAFF. Written as DNA, the CDR3 is TGTGCCAGCAGCTTAGAGACAGGGATTACTGGAGCTTTCTTT.

The chain combines TRBV25-1 with TRBJ2-1; 8 bases match TRBD2. Looked up from germline, CDR1 is MGHDK and CDR2 is SYGVNS. The CDR3 is 18 residues long. The trim removed 2 bases at V and 5 bases at J, leaving 14 bases unmatched. CDR3 amino acids: CASSEPRIGGGTHNEQFF. The CDR3 DNA reads TGTGCCAGCAGTGAACCCCGGATTGGCGGGGGGACCCACAATGAGCAGTTCTTC.

The CDR3 reads CASSAAGVSRETQYF. Written as DNA, the CDR3 is TGTGCCAGCAGCGCCGCGGGAGTGAGTCGAGAGACCCAGTACTTC. The chain combines TRBV9 with TRBJ2-5; 7 nucleotides align to TRBD2. V trimming: 3 bases; J trimming: 4 bases; junction bases outside the gene matches: 9. Germline V gives CDR1 SGDLS, CDR2 YYNGEE. The CDR3 runs 15 residues. The complete variable domain, with remaining parts taken from reference TRBV9 and TRBJ2-5, reads DSGVTQTPKHLITATGQRVTLRCSPRSGDLSVYWYQQSLDQGLQFLIQYYNGEERAKGNILERFSAQQFPDLHSELNLSSLELGDSALYFCASSAAGVSRETQYFGPGTRLLVL.

With regard to this clonotype: Since no conserved phenylalanine or tryptophan closes the CDR3, a read error is the likely cause. The DNA is left out, because the CDR3 cannot be placed on it with certainty; the CDR3 is given as TCRdb lists it. The V and J genes are TRBV5-1 and TRBJ2-6; the table gives TRBD1 as D, unverified against the DNA. The CDR3 adds up to 8 amino acids, both ends counted. From germline, CDR1 is SGHRS and CDR2 YFSETQ. CDR3 in amino acids: CASSSTLP.

The CDR3 spells CASSGQVLDTEAFF. CDR3 DNA: TGTGCCAGCAGCGGACAGGTTTTGGACACTGAAGCTTTCTTT. The V and J genes are TRBV7-6 and TRBJ1-1; the match to TRBD1 covers 7 bases. J was trimmed by 3 bases and V by 5 bases; bases with no gene match: 6. Germline values: CDR1 SGHVS, CDR2 FNYEAQ. This CDR3 is 14 amino acids long.

The count of this clonotype is one. The V call is TRBV24-1, the J call TRBJ2-3; D is possibly TRBD1 (6 bases). V lost 4 bases and J 0 bases, leaving 10 bases between the germline ends. This CDR3 region has 15 residues. Germline V gene sequence: CDR1 KGHDR, CDR2 SFDVKD. As DNA, the CDR3 is TGTGCCACCAGTGACGCGACAGGTAGCACAGATACGCAGTATTTT. Protein sequence: CATSDATGSTDTQYF.

This clonotype was counted at least ten times. V gene TRBV5-1 combines with J gene TRBJ2-5, with 11 bases that match TRBD1. Germline V CDR1 and CDR2: SGHRS, YFSETQ. After removal of 3 bases from V and 5 bases from J, the junction contained 9 bases not matched to a gene. The CDR3 is 16 amino acids. CDR3 nucleotides: TGCGCCAGCAGCTCGTTCCGGGACAGGGGGGGGGAGACCCAGTACTTC. It translates to CASSSFRDRGGETQYF.

The chain recombines TRBV7-2 with TRBJ2-7; D is possibly TRBD1 (6 bases). The ends were cut back, 5 bases at V and 5 bases at J, with 13 bases in the middle. The CDR3 loop spans 13 amino acids. Germline V lookup: CDR1 SGHTA, CDR2 FQGNSA. The CDR3 nucleotides are TGTGCCAGCAGCCCTGGACAGTCCCACGAGCAGTACTTC. It translates to CASSPGQSHEQYF. Based on the CDR3 plus reference TRBV7-2 and TRBJ2-7, the full variable domain is GAGVSQSPSNKVTEKGKDVELRCDPISGHTALYWYRQSLGQGLEFLIYFQGNSAPDKSGLPSDRFSAERTGGSVSTLTIQRTQQEDSAVYLCASSPGQSHEQYFGPGTRLTVT.

This clonotype was detected many times. The V gene is TRBV2, the J gene TRBJ2-1; 11 bases line up with TRBD2. V dropped 2 bases and J dropped 4; count of bases not matched to a gene: 1. This CDR3 has 15 amino acids. Germline V lookup: CDR1 SNHLY, CDR2 FYNNEI. CDR3 loop: CASSETSGGYNEQFF. In DNA, the CDR3 is TGTGCCAGCAGTGAAACTAGCGGGGGTTACAATGAGCAGTTCTTC.